This T cell receptor beta chain was documented in a study of OX40 agonist ivuxolimab in advanced cancers. Profiled with immunoSEQ multiplex PCR; TCRdb holds only in-frame clones, not every one. The sample lists tens of thousands of clones; approximately 90% were seen once. Germline V CDR1 and CDR2: SGDLS, YYNGEE. Between the trimmed V and J ends, which lost 0 bases and 5 bases, there was a span of 15 bases. This CDR3 is built from 17 residues. The receptor's source is an adult with an advanced solid tumor such as melanoma, head and neck, liver or kidney cancer. The sample was CD4+ or CD8+ T cells sorted from blood, taken in a trial of the OX40 agonist ivuxolimab. This rearrangement joins TRBV9 to TRBJ1-6; maybe TRBD1 (6 bases). The CDR3 DNA sequence: TGTGCCAGCAGCGTAGGGACCGGGACAAAAAATAATTCACCCCTCCACTTT. Protein product: CASSVGTGTKNNSPLHF.